A single sample is the source of the 17 T cell receptor beta chains below, sequenced in a study of T-cell memory formation after mild COVID-19. TCRdb independently ran MiXCR on the 5' RACE reads; one entry per CDR3 protein. The sample comprises roughly 510,000 distinct CDR3 sequences, about 18% of which are singletons, and roughly 8% rests with the top ten. Sequencing input: PBMCs or a T cell subset sorted from them (not recorded which). These receptors were taken from an adult woman who had mild COVID-19 (a few samples of this study predate the infection). Cell type and time point are not known.

This clonotype was detected a few times. The rearrangement links TRBV29-1 to TRBJ2-7; 7 nucleotides agree with TRBD1. Germline loops: CDR1 SQVTM, CDR2 ANQGSEA. The CDR3 loop spans 12 amino acids. The V gene end was trimmed by 3 bases and the J gene end by 5 bases; junction bases not matched to a gene: 4. The CDR3 loop reads CSVEGQGDEQYF. In DNA, the CDR3 is TGCAGCGTTGAGGGCCAGGGGGACGAGCAGTACTTC.

This rearrangement joins TRBV3-1 to TRBJ2-1; no clear D. This CDR3 comprises 15 residues. Germline V lookup: CDR1 LGHDT, CDR2 YNNKEL (reference sequence). V dropped 0 bases and J dropped 4 bases, with 10 bases sitting between them. The CDR3 sequence is CASSQDPTHYNEQFF. Here the CDR3 DNA reads TGTGCCAGCAGCCAAGATCCCACTCATTACAATGAGCAGTTCTTC.

A word on this clonotype: Its ends do not fully match the called genes, so a read error is possible. The chain joins TRBV30 to TRBJ2-3; either TRBD1 or TRBD2 may fit D (5 bases each). Germline CDR1 is GTSNPN and CDR2 is SVGIG (reference sequence). The CDR3 is 14 residues long. CDR3 DNA: TGTGCCCGGAGTATTGTGGGGGTAGGGGATACGCAGTATTTT. It specifies CARSIVGVGDTQYF.

This clonotype has only a few counts. One junction end disagrees with the germline gene, perhaps due to a read error. The chain couples TRBV20-1 to TRBJ2-6, with TRBD1 matching over 9 bases. Looked up from germline, CDR1 is DFQATT and CDR2 is SNEGSKA (reference sequence). The CDR3 spans 17 residues. The CDR3 loop reads CSANKGQGISGANILTF. CDR3 sequence (DNA): TGCAGTGCTAATAAGGGACAGGGTATCTCTGGGGCCAACATCCTGACTTTC.

This clonotype was seen ten or more times. This sequence joins TRBV20-1 and TRBJ1-5; D remains unclear. Trimming cost V 7 bases and J 4 bases, with 14 bases left between them. This CDR3 contains 13 residues. Germline V gene sequence: CDR1 DFQATT, CDR2 SNEGSKA (reference sequence). CDR3 in DNA: TGCAGTGGGAGGGCAGATATTAATCAGCCCCAGCATTTT. Translation gives CSGRADINQPQHF.

The chain uses TRBV5-1 and TRBJ2-7; D is ambiguous. The germline V and J ends were trimmed by 0 bases and 6 bases, with 7 bases remaining between them. This CDR3 region has 12 residues. Germline V gives CDR1 SGHRS, CDR2 YFSETQ. The CDR3 coding sequence is TGCGCCAGCAGCTTGGATAGCAGCGAGCAGTACTTC. This gives the protein CASSLDSSEQYF.

This chain uses TRBV12-3 or TRBV12-4 with TRBJ2-1, with D uncertain. Trimming shortened V by 6 bases and J by 0 bases, and 6 bases separated the two germline ends. This CDR3 is 13 amino acids long. This chain's CDR3 is CASSWGSYNEQFF. The CDR3 nucleotides are TGTGCCAGCAGCTGGGGCTCCTACAATGAGCAGTTCTTC.

This sequence joins TRBV6-5 and TRBJ2-7; maybe TRBD1 (5 bases). Germline lookup yields CDR1 MNHEY and CDR2 SVGAGI. The CDR3 loop spans 16 amino acids. The V and J ends lost 5 bases and 0 bases respectively, with 17 bases between them. The CDR3 region is CASSPGSGAVSYEQYF. CDR3 in DNA: TGTGCCAGCAGTCCCGGCAGTGGGGCAGTCTCCTACGAGCAGTACTTC.

This clonotype has just a few counts. The rearrangement joins TRBV14 to TRBJ2-2; D gene ambiguous. V lost 0 bases to trimming and J lost 3 bases, with 8 bases between them. CDR1 is SGHDN, CDR2 FVKESK, per germline. This CDR3 region has 15 residues. Here the CDR3 reads CASSQDRWYTGELFF. In DNA form, the CDR3 reads TGTGCCAGCAGCCAAGATAGGTGGTACACCGGGGAGCTGTTTTTT.

V gene TRBV7-2 combines with J gene TRBJ2-5; a weak D match, TRBD2 (6 bases). The V gene's germline CDR1 is SGHTA and CDR2 FQGNSA. The germline V and J ends were trimmed by 8 bases and 0 bases, with 10 bases remaining between them. The CDR3 runs 13 residues. The CDR3: CASATSNQETQYF. The CDR3 bases are TGTGCCAGCGCCACTAGCAACCAAGAGACCCAGTACTTC.

This clonotype was seen a few times. The chain is built from TRBV7-6 and TRBJ2-2; 10 positions match TRBD2. The CDR3 spans 16 residues. V lost 4 bases, J lost 6 bases, and 8 bases stayed unmatched. Germline V CDR1 and CDR2: SGHVS, FNYEAQ. Here the CDR3 reads CASSSLAGAAAGELFF. DNA of the CDR3: TGTGCCAGCAGCTCCCTAGCGGGGGCAGCTGCCGGGGAGCTGTTTTTT.

With respect to this clonotype: Mismatch with germline at one junction end may stem from a read error. This chain links TRBV5-1 with TRBJ2-7; 10 nucleotides line up with TRBD1. The germline gives CDR1 SGHRS, CDR2 YFSETQ. The CDR3 has 14 residues. Here the CDR3 reads CASSYPGTGEVKDF. The CDR3 DNA reads as TGCGCCAGCAGCTATCCCGGGACAGGGGAGGTCAAGGACTTC.

The chain is built from TRBV5-5 and TRBJ2-3, with 13 nucleotides matching TRBD2. CDR3 length: 18 amino acids. CDR1 and CDR2 from the germline V gene are SGHKS and YYEKEE (reference sequence). Losses at the gene ends were 2 bases for V and 3 bases for J; bases not matched to a gene: 9. CDR3 protein: CASSLALGTSGTTDTQYF. For the CDR3, the DNA is TGTGCCAGCAGCTTAGCTCTAGGGACTAGCGGGACGACAGATACGCAGTATTTT.

The V call is TRBV27, the J call TRBJ1-2; 10 nucleotides line up with TRBD1. Germline V gene sequence: CDR1 MNHEY, CDR2 SMNVEV (reference sequence). The CDR3 is made up of 15 amino acids. Unmatched junction bases numbered 8, after V lost 5 bases and J lost 5 bases. The CDR3 DNA follows: TGTGCCAGCAGTACACGACAGGGGGCAGAGTATGGCTACACCTTC. Protein sequence: CASSTRQGAEYGYTF.

The gene calls are TRBV2 and TRBJ2-7; D gene ambiguous. V shed 5 bases and J shed 0 bases, with 8 bases lying between them. This CDR3 is 13 amino acids long. Germline V gene data show CDR1 as SNHLY and CDR2 as FYNNEI. DNA for the CDR3: TGTGCCAGCAGTAATGGTAACTCCTACGAGCAGTACTTC. This codes for CASSNGNSYEQYF. The whole variable domain, remainder taken from reference TRBV2 and TRBJ2-7, is EPEVTQTPSHQVTQMGQEVILRCVPISNHLYFYWYRQILGQKVEFLVSFYNNEISEKSEIFDDQFSVERPDGSNFTLKIRSTKLEDSAMYFCASSNGNSYEQYFGPGTRLTVT.

This clonotype was found a few times. The chain is built from TRBV7-2 and TRBJ2-1, with TRBD1 matching over 12 bases. From germline, CDR1 is SGHTA and CDR2 FQGNSA. Trimming at V came to 5 bases and at J to 6 bases, leaving 8 bases not matched to a gene. The CDR3 contains 16 residues. Here the CDR3 DNA reads TGTGCCAGCAGCCTGGTGGGACAGGGGGCGCCCAATGAGCAGTTCTTC. It specifies CASSLVGQGAPNEQFF.

The rearrangement links TRBV14 to TRBJ2-2; TRBD2 agrees at 7 bases. The V gene end was trimmed by 0 bases and the J gene end by 0 bases; junction bases not matched to a gene: 4. The CDR3 is 17 residues long. Germline-derived CDR1 and CDR2 are SGHDN and FVKESK. This CDR3 is CASSQDLGGANTGELFF. In DNA form, the CDR3 reads TGTGCCAGCAGCCAAGATCTTGGGGGGGCGAACACCGGGGAGCTGTTTTTT.